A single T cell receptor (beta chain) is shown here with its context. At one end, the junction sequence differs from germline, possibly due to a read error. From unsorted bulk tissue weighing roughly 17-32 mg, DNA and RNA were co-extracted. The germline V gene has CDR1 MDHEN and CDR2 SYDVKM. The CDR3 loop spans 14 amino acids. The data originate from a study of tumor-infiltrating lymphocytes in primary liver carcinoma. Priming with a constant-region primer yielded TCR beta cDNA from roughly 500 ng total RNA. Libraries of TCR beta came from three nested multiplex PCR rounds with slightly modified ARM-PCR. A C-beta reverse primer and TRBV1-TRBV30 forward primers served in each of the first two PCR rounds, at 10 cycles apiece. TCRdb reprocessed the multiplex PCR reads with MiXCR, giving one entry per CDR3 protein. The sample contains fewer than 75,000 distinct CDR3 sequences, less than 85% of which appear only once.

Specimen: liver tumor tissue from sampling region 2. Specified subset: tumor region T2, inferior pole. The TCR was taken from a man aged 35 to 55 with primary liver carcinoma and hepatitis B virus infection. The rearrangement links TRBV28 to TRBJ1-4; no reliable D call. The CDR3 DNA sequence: TGTGCCCGCAGTTTCCAGGCAACTAATGAAAAACTGTTTTTT. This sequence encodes CARSFQATNEKLFF.